The clone carrying this T cell receptor (beta chain) was observed a handful of times. The CDR3 has 15 residues. Per the germline V gene, CDR1 is SNHLY and CDR2 is FYNNEI. V gave up 2 bases and J gave up 3 bases, with 14 bases separating them. The data stem from a study of OX40 agonist ivuxolimab in advanced cancers. In the study overall: Allowance was made for prior anti-PD-1, anti-PD-L1 or anti-CTLA-4 therapy, and approximately 41% had some.

The table came from immunoSEQ multiplex PCR; TCRdb's copy has only in-frame clones and leaves some out. This sample has tens of thousands of clones; about 85% occur once, and the top ten carry roughly 17%. The chain employs TRBV2 and TRBJ2-7; D is undetermined. The sequence was collected from an adult with an advanced solid tumor such as melanoma, head and neck, liver or kidney cancer. Material: CD4+ or CD8+ T cells sorted from blood, obtained in a trial of the OX40 agonist ivuxolimab. The CDR3 bases are TGTGCCAGCAGTGAATTGGGCGCCGTGAGCTACGAGCAGTACTTC. It codes for CASSELGAVSYEQYF.